This T cell receptor beta chain was observed in a study of T cell repertoires in cytomegalovirus infection. Study-level information: An indication of both CMV infection and matching HLA type came from public TCR beta signatures. General observations from the study: HLA-C-restricted TCR beta clonotypes specific for CMV led the ex vivo response. Cumulative frequency (of public TCR beta family members) identified carriers of CMV plus the relevant HLA.

Germline CDR1 LGHNT, CDR2 FRNRAP. The V gene end was trimmed by 5 bases and the J gene end by 0 bases; junction bases not matched to a gene: 4. The CDR3 consists of 15 residues. TCRdb called the reads again in MiXCR, with one record for every CDR3 protein. This sample has approximately 140,000 distinct CDR3 sequences, with roughly a quarter found just once. As concerns this clonotype: As yet, its antigen is unknown.

The material sequenced was PBMCs, sequenced either directly or after in vitro stimulation (not recorded which). The V gene is TRBV12-5, the J gene TRBJ2-1; 7 bases line up with TRBD2. This TCR derives from a human donor in good health (CMV status not recorded). Some clones in this sample may be carry-over from other donors' samples. The CDR3 bases are TGTGCTAGTGGTCCAGGACTAGGCTCCTACAATGAGCAGTTCTTC. This encodes CASGPGLGSYNEQFF.